Here is one T cell receptor beta chain with its context. Its antigen is unidentified. The sample originates from a study of vaccination effects on CD4 cells after COVID-19. Looking at the study overall: Two-dose BNT162b2 or mRNA-1273 vaccination was given to participants.

ViraFEST used viral peptide pools to expand antigen-specific CD4+ T cells before sequencing. Following 10 days of culture, CD4+ T cells were isolated. Convalescent patients had PCR-confirmed SARS-CoV-2 infection between March and December 2020. IL-2 medium was substituted for half the medium on days 3 and 7. This CDR3 has 14 amino acids. CDR1 is SGHTA and CDR2 is FQGNSA in the germline V gene. Trimming at V came to 5 bases and at J to 3 bases, leaving 5 bases not matched to a gene. The protocol was immunoSEQ multiplex PCR, while the TCRdb copy is restricted to in-frame clones and leaves out a portion. The sample has 20,000 to 25,000 clones, 70% to 80% seen once; the top ten hold roughly 35%.

The TCR originated in a human donor who had a prior SARS-CoV-2 infection. The source material was CD4+ T cells from PBMCs cultured with a peptide pool, sampled before COVID-19 vaccination. The chain carries TRBV7-2 and TRBJ1-2; 8 bases are shared with TRBD1. CDR3 coding DNA: TGTGCCAGCAGCCCAGGACAGGGAGACTATGGCTACACCTTC. Its translation is CASSPGQGDYGYTF.